This is a list of T cell receptor beta chains from one sample in a study of blood T cell repertoires in COVID-19. Profiling relied on immunoSEQ multiplex PCR, and the TCRdb table lists in-frame clones only, not all of them. The table shows under 150,000 clones, with over 70% occurring only once. Sequencing was performed on PBMCs or T cells enriched from blood (not recorded which). The receptors shown here come from a man in his forties or fifties in a cohort exposed to, infected with or recovered from COVID-19 (not recorded which). Each CDR3 is given with its conserved first and last residue. Each record gives: D gene, CDR3 length, V gene, J gene, clone size, CDR3 protein, CDR3 DNA. D genes are given only for firm matches. Not every row has a clone size; where given, it reads once, few, many or a size class.

D gene: NA
CDR3 length: 12
V gene: TRBV6-1
J gene: TRBJ1-4
clone size: NA
CDR3 protein: CASTLTRGKLFF
CDR3 DNA: TGTGCCAGCACACTGACCCGGGGAAAACTGTTTTTT

D gene: NA
CDR3 length: 16
V gene: TRBV7-9
J gene: TRBJ1-4
clone size: NA
CDR3 protein: CASSPRDGSTNEKLFF
CDR3 DNA: TGTGCCAGCAGCCCCCGAGACGGGTCAACTAATGAAAAACTGTTTTTT

D gene: NA
CDR3 length: 10
V gene: TRBV19
J gene: TRBJ1-1
clone size: once
CDR3 protein: CPGDGFEAFF
CDR3 DNA: TGTCCTGGAGACGGATTTGAAGCTTTCTTT

D gene: NA
CDR3 length: 13
V gene: TRBV4-1
J gene: TRBJ2-4
clone size: NA
CDR3 protein: CASSQPGINIQYF
CDR3 DNA: TGCGCCAGCAGCCAACCGGGGATAAACATTCAGTACTTC

D gene: NA
CDR3 length: 17
V gene: TRBV5-5
J gene: TRBJ1-5
clone size: few
CDR3 protein: CASSLKWTDYSNQPQHF
CDR3 DNA: TGTGCCAGCAGCTTGAAATGGACAGACTATAGCAATCAGCCCCAGCATTTT

D gene: NA
CDR3 length: 15
V gene: TRBV9
J gene: TRBJ2-7
clone size: NA
CDR3 protein: CASSVIGLEENEQYF
CDR3 DNA: TGTGCCAGCAGCGTAATCGGCCTAGAGGAGAACGAGCAGTACTTC

D gene: NA
CDR3 length: 13
V gene: TRBV6-5
J gene: TRBJ1-1
clone size: once
CDR3 protein: CASWGGYDTEAFF
CDR3 DNA: TGTGCCAGCTGGGGGGGATACGACACTGAAGCTTTCTTT

D gene: NA
CDR3 length: 13
V gene: TRBV5-1
J gene: TRBJ2-7
clone size: NA
CDR3 protein: CASSLGSSYEQYF
CDR3 DNA: TGCGCCAGCAGCTTGGGCAGCTCCTACGAGCAGTACTTC

D gene: NA
CDR3 length: 14
V gene: TRBV5-1
J gene: TRBJ2-2
clone size: NA
CDR3 protein: CASSLGQHTGELFF
CDR3 DNA: TGCGCCAGCAGCTTGGGACAGCACACCGGGGAGCTGTTTTTT

D gene: NA
CDR3 length: 15
V gene: TRBV5-8
J gene: TRBJ1-2
clone size: NA
CDR3 protein: CASPSSGGWGYGYTF
CDR3 DNA: TGTGCCAGCCCCTCCTCGGGAGGCTGGGGCTATGGCTACACCTTC

D gene: TRBD1
CDR3 length: 14
V gene: TRBV5-5
J gene: TRBJ2-7
clone size: NA
CDR3 protein: CASTRWTGAYEQYF
CDR3 DNA: TGTGCCAGCACCCGTTGGACAGGGGCCTACGAGCAGTACTTC

D gene: TRBD1
CDR3 length: 16
V gene: TRBV3-1/TRBV3-2
J gene: TRBJ2-7
clone size: once
CDR3 protein: CASRPTRDSETYEQYF
CDR3 DNA: TGTGCCAGCAGACCCACCCGGGACAGCGAAACCTACGAGCAGTACTTC

D gene: TRBD1
CDR3 length: 16
V gene: TRBV9
J gene: TRBJ1-2
clone size: NA
CDR3 protein: CASSGSLPGQPYGYTF
CDR3 DNA: TGTGCCAGCAGCGGGAGCTTACCGGGACAGCCGTATGGCTACACCTTC

D gene: TRBD1
CDR3 length: 10
V gene: TRBV29-1
J gene: TRBJ1-2
clone size: NA
CDR3 protein: CSVDREGYTF
CDR3 DNA: TGCAGCGTGGACAGGGAAGGCTACACCTTC

D gene: NA
CDR3 length: 12
V gene: TRBV29-1
J gene: TRBJ2-2
clone size: few
CDR3 protein: CSVERGTGELFF
CDR3 DNA: TGCAGCGTTGAAAGGGGCACCGGGGAGCTGTTTTTT

D gene: TRBD1
CDR3 length: 15
V gene: TRBV18
J gene: TRBJ2-5
clone size: once
CDR3 protein: CASTDRTGSGETQYF
CDR3 DNA: TGTGCCAGCACAGACAGGACAGGGAGCGGAGAGACCCAGTACTTC

D gene: NA
CDR3 length: 15
V gene: TRBV6-2/TRBV6-3
J gene: TRBJ2-1
clone size: NA
CDR3 protein: CASSYSGLRFDEQFF
CDR3 DNA: TGTGCCAGCAGTTACTCTGGCCTCAGGTTCGATGAGCAGTTCTTC

D gene: TRBD2
CDR3 length: 15
V gene: TRBV2
J gene: TRBJ2-1
clone size: NA
CDR3 protein: CASSDPGLGVGEQFF
CDR3 DNA: TGTGCCAGCAGTGACCCGGGACTAGGGGTGGGTGAGCAGTTCTTC

D gene: NA
CDR3 length: 16
V gene: TRBV9
J gene: TRBJ2-5
clone size: NA
CDR3 protein: CASSALLDSGTETQYF
CDR3 DNA: TGTGCCAGCAGCGCGCTATTGGATTCGGGTACTGAGACCCAGTACTTC

D gene: TRBD1
CDR3 length: 16
V gene: TRBV3-1/TRBV3-2
J gene: TRBJ1-2
clone size: NA
CDR3 protein: CASSQDAVQGAEGYTF
CDR3 DNA: TGTGCCAGCAGCCAAGATGCCGTACAGGGGGCGGAGGGCTACACCTTC

D gene: NA
CDR3 length: 13
V gene: TRBV6-5
J gene: TRBJ2-5
clone size: few
CDR3 protein: CASSPQGKETQYF
CDR3 DNA: TGTGCCAGCAGTCCCCAGGGCAAGGAGACCCAGTACTTC

D gene: NA
CDR3 length: 15
V gene: TRBV5-1
J gene: TRBJ1-5
clone size: NA
CDR3 protein: CASSLVSGENQPQHF
CDR3 DNA: TGCGCCAGCAGCTTGGTTTCGGGAGAAAATCAGCCCCAGCATTTT

D gene: NA
CDR3 length: 17
V gene: TRBV5-1
J gene: TRBJ2-5
clone size: few
CDR3 protein: CASSDPSGQGPQETQYF
CDR3 DNA: TGCGCCAGCAGCGACCCCAGTGGGCAGGGCCCGCAGGAGACCCAGTACTTC

D gene: NA
CDR3 length: 13
V gene: TRBV12-3/TRBV12-4
J gene: TRBJ1-1
clone size: few
CDR3 protein: CASTPGLLTEAFF
CDR3 DNA: TGTGCCAGCACCCCGGGTCTTCTTACTGAAGCTTTCTTT

D gene: NA
CDR3 length: 15
V gene: TRBV5-1
J gene: TRBJ2-3
clone size: once
CDR3 protein: CASSLARIGTDTQYF
CDR3 DNA: TGCGCCAGCAGCTTGGCTAGGATTGGCACAGATACGCAGTATTTT

D gene: NA
CDR3 length: 13
V gene: TRBV6-5
J gene: TRBJ1-1
clone size: NA
CDR3 protein: CASRIPGVTEAFF
CDR3 DNA: TGTGCCAGCAGAATCCCAGGGGTCACTGAAGCTTTCTTT

D gene: TRBD1
CDR3 length: 15
V gene: TRBV6-5
J gene: TRBJ2-7
clone size: once
CDR3 protein: CASSSPGQGVHEQYF
CDR3 DNA: TGTGCCAGCAGCTCCCCTGGACAGGGGGTCCACGAGCAGTACTTC

D gene: TRBD2
CDR3 length: 16
V gene: TRBV18
J gene: TRBJ2-3
clone size: NA
CDR3 protein: CASSSGLAGVWDTQYF
CDR3 DNA: TGTGCCAGCTCATCTGGACTAGCGGGAGTATGGGATACGCAGTATTTT

D gene: NA
CDR3 length: 13
V gene: TRBV18
J gene: TRBJ1-1
clone size: few
CDR3 protein: CASSAGGGTEAFF
CDR3 DNA: TGTGCCAGCTCAGCGGGGGGGGGCACTGAAGCTTTCTTT

D gene: TRBD1
CDR3 length: 13
V gene: TRBV28
J gene: TRBJ2-7
clone size: NA
CDR3 protein: CASRAQGAYEQYF
CDR3 DNA: TGTGCCAGCAGGGCACAGGGGGCCTACGAGCAGTACTTC

D gene: NA
CDR3 length: 14
V gene: TRBV19
J gene: TRBJ2-7
clone size: NA
CDR3 protein: CASSSSTGHYEQYF
CDR3 DNA: TGTGCCAGTAGTTCATCGACAGGTCACTACGAGCAGTACTTC

D gene: NA
CDR3 length: 10
V gene: TRBV30
J gene: TRBJ1-2
clone size: NA
CDR3 protein: CAWSPSGYTF
CDR3 DNA: TGTGCCTGGAGCCCGTCGGGATACACCTTC

D gene: NA
CDR3 length: 17
V gene: TRBV7-9
J gene: TRBJ2-3
clone size: once
CDR3 protein: CASSLGLLDWSTDTQYF
CDR3 DNA: TGTGCCAGCAGCTTAGGTTTGCTCGACTGGAGCACAGATACGCAGTATTTT

D gene: NA
CDR3 length: 15
V gene: TRBV6-1
J gene: TRBJ1-2
clone size: NA
CDR3 protein: CASSEARAGLDGYTF
CDR3 DNA: TGTGCCAGCAGTGAAGCTAGAGCAGGGCTGGATGGCTACACCTTC

D gene: NA
CDR3 length: 15
V gene: TRBV6-5
J gene: TRBJ1-5
clone size: NA
CDR3 protein: CASSPGGRINQPQHF
CDR3 DNA: TGTGCCAGCAGTCCAGGAGGACGGATCAATCAGCCCCAGCATTTT

D gene: TRBD2
CDR3 length: 14
V gene: TRBV4-1
J gene: TRBJ2-5
clone size: NA
CDR3 protein: CASSLGLAGETQYF
CDR3 DNA: TGCGCCAGCAGCTTGGGACTAGCGGGGGAGACCCAGTACTTC

D gene: TRBD1
CDR3 length: 14
V gene: TRBV19
J gene: TRBJ1-1
clone size: once
CDR3 protein: CASSPQGGNTEAFF
CDR3 DNA: TGTGCCAGTAGTCCGCAGGGGGGTAACACTGAAGCTTTCTTT

D gene: TRBD2
CDR3 length: 17
V gene: TRBV7-7
J gene: TRBJ2-1
clone size: few
CDR3 protein: CASSLGTSGSSYNEQFF
CDR3 DNA: TGTGCCAGCAGCTTGGGGACTAGCGGGAGCTCCTACAATGAGCAGTTCTTC

D gene: TRBD2
CDR3 length: 18
V gene: TRBV7-9
J gene: TRBJ2-7
clone size: NA
CDR3 protein: CASSLGLAGTRRAYEQYF
CDR3 DNA: TGTGCCAGCAGCTTGGGACTAGCGGGAACGCGGAGGGCCTACGAGCAGTACTTC

D gene: NA
CDR3 length: 16
V gene: TRBV2
J gene: TRBJ1-6
clone size: NA
CDR3 protein: CASSGGPGSNNSPLHF
CDR3 DNA: TGTGCCAGCAGTGGCGGCCCTGGCAGTAATAATTCACCCCTCCACTTT

D gene: NA
CDR3 length: 18
V gene: TRBV7-6
J gene: TRBJ2-2
clone size: NA
CDR3 protein: CASSLNSRSGVSTGELFF
CDR3 DNA: TGTGCCAGCAGCCTCAACTCACGGAGTGGCGTGAGCACCGGGGAGCTGTTTTTT

D gene: NA
CDR3 length: 16
V gene: TRBV10-2
J gene: TRBJ1-2
clone size: NA
CDR3 protein: CASSESSGRSGYGYTF
CDR3 DNA: TGCGCCAGCAGTGAGTCCTCAGGGAGGTCGGGCTATGGCTACACCTTC

D gene: NA
CDR3 length: 13
V gene: TRBV11-3
J gene: TRBJ1-1
clone size: NA
CDR3 protein: CASSLGPNTEAFF
CDR3 DNA: TGTGCCAGCAGCTTAGGGCCGAACACTGAAGCTTTCTTT

D gene: TRBD1
CDR3 length: 15
V gene: TRBV5-1
J gene: TRBJ2-5
clone size: NA
CDR3 protein: CASSLVGQGYETQYF
CDR3 DNA: TGCGCCAGCAGCTTGGTGGGACAGGGTTATGAGACCCAGTACTTC

D gene: NA
CDR3 length: 13
V gene: TRBV29-1
J gene: TRBJ2-2
clone size: NA
CDR3 protein: CSGRGSNTGELFF
CDR3 DNA: TGCAGCGGAAGGGGATCCAACACCGGGGAGCTGTTTTTT

D gene: NA
CDR3 length: 14
V gene: TRBV7-8
J gene: TRBJ2-5
clone size: NA
CDR3 protein: CASSLTPYQETQYF
CDR3 DNA: TGTGCCAGCAGCCTCACTCCGTACCAAGAGACCCAGTACTTC

D gene: TRBD2
CDR3 length: 14
V gene: TRBV19
J gene: TRBJ2-1
clone size: NA
CDR3 protein: CASSFGTSSNEQFF
CDR3 DNA: TGTGCCAGTAGTTTCGGGACTAGCAGTAATGAGCAGTTCTTC

D gene: NA
CDR3 length: 14
V gene: TRBV27
J gene: TRBJ1-4
clone size: NA
CDR3 protein: CASSPIQTNEKLFF
CDR3 DNA: TGTGCCAGCAGTCCCATTCAGACTAATGAAAAACTGTTTTTT

D gene: NA
CDR3 length: 11
V gene: TRBV29-1
J gene: TRBJ1-2
clone size: NA
CDR3 protein: CSVGVEKGYTF
CDR3 DNA: TGCAGCGTTGGCGTCGAAAAAGGCTACACCTTC

D gene: NA
CDR3 length: 14
V gene: TRBV5-1
J gene: TRBJ2-2
clone size: NA
CDR3 protein: CASSLLVNTGELFF
CDR3 DNA: TGCGCCAGCAGCTTACTAGTCAACACCGGGGAGCTGTTTTTT

D gene: NA
CDR3 length: 14
V gene: TRBV24-1
J gene: TRBJ2-1
clone size: NA
CDR3 protein: CATSDFGAAPEQFF
CDR3 DNA: TGTGCCACCAGTGATTTTGGCGCGGCTCCAGAGCAGTTCTTC

D gene: NA
CDR3 length: 16
V gene: TRBV5-5
J gene: TRBJ2-3
clone size: once
CDR3 protein: CASSLGLGTSTDTQYF
CDR3 DNA: TGTGCCAGCAGCTTGGGTCTTGGGACTAGCACAGATACGCAGTATTTT

D gene: NA
CDR3 length: 15
V gene: TRBV18
J gene: TRBJ2-3
clone size: NA
CDR3 protein: CASSHRGTLGDTQYF
CDR3 DNA: TGTGCCAGCTCCCACCGGGGGACCTTGGGGGATACGCAGTATTTT

D gene: NA
CDR3 length: 17
V gene: TRBV14
J gene: TRBJ2-3
clone size: NA
CDR3 protein: CASSQDRDVMFQDTQYF
CDR3 DNA: TGTGCCAGCAGCCAAGATCGGGATGTGATGTTTCAAGATACGCAGTATTTT